Included here is one T cell receptor (beta chain) sequence, with context. This clone was counted a few times. It has no known antigen specificity. Base qualities were left out, and no much larger clone turns up one base away. This sample stems from a study of control samples from healthy donors and cancer patients (TCRdb year 2020). Libraries were made using the immunoSEQ multiplex PCR assay. The table was pulled from immuneACCESS by TCRdb, which kept in-frame rearrangements only. Such tables lose some clones; where checked, under half of the loss comes from unresolved V genes, and the rest has no known cause. This sample is represented by approximately 76,000 clones; approximately 82% of them were singletons. Approximately 10% of the sample belongs to the ten largest clones. Looking up the germline V gene (reference sequence) yields CDR1 LGHDT and CDR2 YNNKEL. V is reduced by 4 bases and J by 3 bases, leaving a spacing of 13 bases between them. From the cysteine through the phenylalanine, the CDR3 covers 14 amino acids. Only the CDR3 DNA is retained, 42 bases long and in frame from the first base.

The clonotype originates from a man in his sixties with head and neck cancer. Sequenced material: PBMCs. Recombination linked TRBV3-1 (or the pseudogene TRBV3-2) to TRBJ2-7, with TRBD2 tentatively as D gene (6 bases match). The DNA sequence follows: TGTGCCAGCAGCCTGACTAGTTTCCACTACGAGCAGTACTTC. This codes for CASSLTSFHYEQYF.